Shown below are 30 T cell receptor beta chains from a single sample sequenced in a study of identical twins. TCRdb reprocessed the 5' RACE reads with MiXCR, giving one entry per CDR3 protein. Seen here are under 250,000 distinct CDR3 sequences, approximately 11% observed once, and the top ten hold roughly 3.7%. The data also belong to a second study, concerning yellow fever vaccine responses in identical twins.

Specimen: memory (CD45RO+) T cells sorted from blood. These receptors were obtained from a woman aged 18-29 years in good health.

The table lists this clonotype with many counts. This chain links TRBV12-3 or TRBV12-4 with TRBJ1-1; a weak D match, TRBD1 (6 bases). V was cut by 4 bases and J by 3 bases, with 9 bases left in between. This CDR3 has 13 residues. CDR3 loop: CASSSQGDTEAFF. Written as DNA, the CDR3 is TGTGCCAGCAGTTCACAGGGAGACACTGAAGCTTTCTTT.

The genes are TRBV10-3 and TRBJ2-3, with D possibly matching TRBD2 (7 bases). The CDR3 sequence is 14 residues long. The V end lost 6 bases, the J end lost 2 bases, and 12 bases lay between the germline ends. Germline CDR1 is ENHRY and CDR2 is SYGVKD. CDR3 region: CAIREGGTTDTQYF. CDR3 coding DNA: TGTGCCATCAGGGAGGGGGGGACCACAGATACGCAGTATTTT.

This clonotype was found a few times. The rearrangement links TRBV20-1 to TRBJ2-7; 7 bases match TRBD1. The ends lost 5 bases at V and 2 bases at J; junction bases unmatched: 3. From germline, CDR1 is DFQATT and CDR2 SNEGSKA (reference sequence). This CDR3 region has 12 residues. The CDR3 sequence is CSAPGQTYEQYF. The DNA of the CDR3 is TGCAGTGCTCCGGGACAGACCTACGAGCAGTACTTC.

This clonotype was detected ten times or more. J is TRBJ2-3 and V is TRBV4-2, with TRBD1 matching over 7 bases. CDR1 is LGHNA, CDR2 YNFKEQ, per germline. This CDR3 region has 16 residues. V was clipped by 0 bases and J by 1 base; unmatched bases: 4. CDR3 protein: CASSQDPGQGTDTQYF. CDR3 bases: TGTGCCAGCAGCCAAGACCCAGGACAGGGCACAGATACGCAGTATTTT.

This clonotype was seen a handful of times. The chain couples TRBV14 to TRBJ1-1; D remains ambiguous. The V gene's germline CDR1 is SGHDN and CDR2 FVKESK. The CDR3 extends over 14 amino acids. V shed 3 bases and J shed 2 bases, with 10 bases lying between them. The CDR3 DNA reads TGTGCCAGCAGCCAGTGGGGAACCAACACTGAAGCTTTCTTT. Translated, it gives CASSQWGTNTEAFF.

This clonotype was seen a handful of times. This chain links TRBV11-1 with TRBJ2-7, with 7 bases fitting TRBD2. With V trimmed by 3 bases and J by 3 bases, 2 bases remained unmatched. Germline CDR1 SGHAT, CDR2 FQDESV (reference sequence). This CDR3 region has 13 residues. The CDR3 coding sequence is TGTGCCAGCAGCTTGAGCGGGGACTACGAGCAGTACTTC. Protein sequence: CASSLSGDYEQYF.

This clonotype was detected only a few times. This chain links TRBV7-9 with TRBJ2-2; D is uncertain. With 4 bases removed from V and 7 bases from J, the gap between germline ends came to 7 bases. The CDR3 has 12 amino acids. The germline V gene has CDR1 SEHNR and CDR2 FQNEAQ (reference sequence). Here the CDR3 DNA reads TGTGCCAGCAGCTCTGGCTTCGGGGAGCTGTTTTTT. It is translated as CASSSGFGELFF.

This clonotype was observed a few times. The J gene is TRBJ2-5, the V gene TRBV5-6, with D unresolved. In germline, CDR1 is SGHDT, CDR2 YYEEEE. Trimming removed 1 base from V and 5 bases from J, with 12 bases in between. The CDR3 spans 14 residues. The CDR3 region has the DNA TGTGCCAGCAGCTTGTTTGGTGGGTTGGAGACCCAGTACTTC. It is translated as CASSLFGGLETQYF.

The rearrangement uses TRBV7-8 and TRBJ2-3, with 7 bases that match TRBD2. The CDR3 length is 12 residues. V dropped 5 bases and J dropped 11; count of bases not matched to a gene: 7. CDR1 is SGHVS and CDR2 is FQNEAQ in the germline V gene. CDR3 loop: CASSQGGGLQYF. The CDR3 DNA follows: TGTGCCAGCAGCCAGGGCGGGGGTTTGCAGTATTTT. The full variable domain, rest sourced from reference TRBV7-8 and TRBJ2-3, is GAGVSQSPRYKVAKRGQDVALRCDPISGHVSLFWYQQALGQGPEFLTYFQNEAQLDKSGLPSDRFFAERPEGSVSTLKIQRTQQEDSAVYLCASSQGGGLQYFGPGTRLTVL.

The chain is built from TRBV20-1 and TRBJ2-3; perhaps TRBD1 as D (5 bases). The CDR3 extends over 15 amino acids. The V and J ends lost 7 bases and 6 bases respectively, with 23 bases between them. Looked up from germline, CDR1 is DFQATT and CDR2 is SNEGSKA (reference sequence). In DNA, the CDR3 is TGCAGTGTCAACCCAACCAGGGCACCTAAGGATACGCAGTATTTT. Protein product: CSVNPTRAPKDTQYF.

The chain joins TRBV6-6 to TRBJ1-5; possible D gene TRBD1, 6 bases. The CDR3 extends over 13 amino acids. Germline-derived CDR1 and CDR2 are MNHNY and SVGAGI (reference sequence). V lost 2 bases, J lost 6 bases, and 8 bases lay in between. The CDR3 DNA reads TGTGCCAGCAGTTACGTACAGGGTCAGCCCCAGCATTTT. Its protein is CASSYVQGQPQHF.

This clonotype turned up a few times. The chain joins TRBV28 to TRBJ2-2; D could derive from TRBD1 or TRBD2 (6 bases each). The CDR3 is 17 amino acids. Trimming shortened V by 2 bases and J by 1 base, and 14 bases separated the two germline ends. Germline CDR1 reads MDHEN; CDR2 reads SYDVKM. DNA for the CDR3: TGTGCCAGCAGTTTAAATCCCGGGGGACAGAACACCGGGGAGCTGTTTTTT. Encoded protein: CASSLNPGGQNTGELFF. Based on the CDR3 plus reference TRBV28 and TRBJ2-2, the full variable domain is DVKVTQSSRYLVKRTGEKVFLECVQDMDHENMFWYRQDPGLGLRLIYFSYDVKMKEKGDIPEGYSVSREKKERFSLILESASTNQTSMYLCASSLNPGGQNTGELFFGEGSRLTVL.

This clonotype was observed at least ten times. The chain uses TRBV11-2 and TRBJ2-7; no clear D. The CDR3 extends over 14 amino acids. Germline CDR1 reads SGHAT; CDR2 reads FQNNGV. Trimming took 3 bases from V and 4 from J, leaving 13 bases between them. CDR3 nucleotide sequence: TGTGCCAGCAGCTTGACCGCAGGAGTATACGAGCAGTACTTC. It translates to CASSLTAGVYEQYF.

This clonotype has a count of ten or more. The chain recombines TRBV27 with TRBJ2-7; either TRBD1 or TRBD2 may supply D (5 bases each). The length of the CDR3 is 14 residues. In germline, CDR1 is MNHEY, CDR2 SMNVEV (reference sequence). V was pared by 1 base and J by 7 bases, with 14 bases between. The CDR3: CASSLLGPPWEQYF. Written as DNA, the CDR3 is TGTGCCAGCAGTTTATTGGGACCTCCCTGGGAGCAGTACTTC.

This sequence joins TRBV2 and TRBJ2-1; no firm D call. V lost 5 bases, J lost 5 bases, and 10 bases lay in between. The CDR3 covers 13 residues. From germline, CDR1 is SNHLY and CDR2 FYNNEI. The CDR3 reads CASSSRTNNEQFF. CDR3 bases: TGTGCCAGCAGTAGCAGGACCAACAATGAGCAGTTCTTC. Variable domain in full (rest from reference TRBV2 and TRBJ2-1): EPEVTQTPSHQVTQMGQEVILRCVPISNHLYFYWYRQILGQKVEFLVSFYNNEISEKSEIFDDQFSVERPDGSNFTLKIRSTKLEDSAMYFCASSSRTNNEQFFGPGTRLTVL.

V is TRBV6-5 and J is TRBJ2-4; D assignment may be TRBD1 or TRBD2 (5 bases each). Germline V CDR1 and CDR2: MNHEY, SVGAGI. V lost 7 bases and J 8 bases, leaving 9 bases between the germline ends. The CDR3 covers 11 residues. CDR3 protein: CASNLGDIQYF. The CDR3 DNA reads as TGTGCCAGCAACCTGGGGGACATTCAGTACTTC.

V gene TRBV3-1 combines with J gene TRBJ1-2, with D hard to call. Trimming took off 3 bases at V and 3 bases at J, with 11 bases between the two ends. The CDR3 spans 14 residues. CDR1 LGHDT and CDR2 YNNKEL come from the germline V gene (reference sequence). In DNA form, the CDR3 reads TGTGCCAGCAGCCACAGGACGAGGTACTATGGCTACACCTTC. Translated, it gives CASSHRTRYYGYTF.

The table lists this clonotype with a few counts. V usage is TRBV7-3 and J usage is TRBJ2-7, with 7 bases identical to TRBD1. The V gene end was trimmed by 2 bases and the J gene end by 2 bases; junction bases not matched to a gene: 6. Germline V gene sequence: CDR1 SGHTA, CDR2 FQGTGA. This CDR3 is built from 15 residues. Here the CDR3 DNA reads TGTGCCAGCAGCTTATATCCGGGACAGACCTACGAGCAGTACTTC. It is translated as CASSLYPGQTYEQYF.

The V gene is TRBV12-3 or TRBV12-4, the J gene TRBJ2-6; 7 positions agree with TRBD1. Trimming took 6 bases from V and 1 from J; bases not matched to a gene: 6. The CDR3 is 16 residues long. The CDR3 DNA follows: TGTGCCAGCAGCGGCAGGGGGAAATCTGGGGCCAACGTCCTGACTTTC. This translates into CASSGRGKSGANVLTF.

This clonotype has more than one count but fewer than ten. The chain employs TRBV6-2 or TRBV6-3 and TRBJ2-7, with 8 bases matching TRBD1. This CDR3 spans 11 amino acids. V trimming: 6 bases; J trimming: 7 bases; junction bases outside the gene matches: 2. CDR1 is MNHEY and CDR2 is SVGEGT in the germline V gene. The CDR3 region has the DNA TGTGCCAGCAGCCGGGACAGGGAGCAGTACTTC. This sequence encodes CASSRDREQYF.

The V gene is TRBV7-8, the J gene TRBJ2-7; 7 positions match TRBD1. Germline V gives CDR1 SGHVS, CDR2 FQNEAQ. The CDR3 has 15 amino acids. Trimming at V came to 5 bases and at J to 4 bases, leaving 11 bases not matched to a gene. In DNA, the CDR3 is TGTGCCAGCAGCACCAGACAGGGAAAGTTGTACGAGCAGTACTTC. Its protein product is CASSTRQGKLYEQYF. The full variable domain, in which reference TRBV7-8 and TRBJ2-7 provide the parts outside the CDR3, is GAGVSQSPRYKVAKRGQDVALRCDPISGHVSLFWYQQALGQGPEFLTYFQNEAQLDKSGLPSDRFFAERPEGSVSTLKIQRTQQEDSAVYLCASSTRQGKLYEQYFGPGTRLTVT.

This clonotype was counted between two and nine times. The chain employs TRBV5-1 and TRBJ2-5; 9 bases map to TRBD1. J gave up 6 bases and V 0 bases, and 6 bases lay outside the gene matches. This CDR3 is built from 15 residues. Germline-derived CDR1 and CDR2 are SGHRS and YFSETQ. The CDR3 nucleotides read TGCGCCAGCAGCTTGGTGCGGACAGGGGATAAGACCCAGTACTTC. Its translation: CASSLVRTGDKTQYF.

In this sample, this clonotype turned up many times. V gene TRBV6-2 or TRBV6-3 combines with J gene TRBJ2-1; no clear D gene. V lost 5 bases and J lost 7, with 18 bases in between. Germline V gene data show CDR1 as MNHEY and CDR2 as SVGEGT. This CDR3 is built from 15 residues. The CDR3 DNA reads TGTGCCAGCAGTAAACTGGGCTTATTGGGAAATGAGCAGTTCTTC. It codes for CASSKLGLLGNEQFF.

This clonotype has a handful of counts. The rearrangement links TRBV5-1 to TRBJ2-7; 8 bases map to TRBD1. CDR3 length: 14 amino acids. The germline gives CDR1 SGHRS, CDR2 YFSETQ. V shed 4 bases, J shed 3 bases, and the junction held 6 bases outside the gene matches. DNA of the CDR3: TGCGCCAGCAGCGCGGGACAGGCCTTCTACGAGCAGTACTTC. Translation: CASSAGQAFYEQYF.

This clonotype was seen at least ten times. The V gene is TRBV4-3, the J gene TRBJ2-1, with 11 bases aligning to TRBD2. The CDR3 consists of 15 residues. Germline assignment: CDR1 LGHNA and CDR2 YSLEER. V shed 2 bases, J shed 10 bases, and the junction held 7 bases outside the gene matches. The DNA for the CDR3 is TGCGCCAGCAGCCAATTACTAGCGGGGGCCGCGGAGCAGTTCTTC. This gives the protein CASSQLLAGAAEQFF.

The rearrangement links TRBV20-1 to TRBJ2-2, with 10 positions matching TRBD1. Trimming took 4 bases from V and 3 from J; bases not matched to a gene: 2. CDR3 length: 14 residues. Germline lookup yields CDR1 DFQATT and CDR2 SNEGSKA (reference sequence). The CDR3 loop is CSAKGTGDTGELFF. The CDR3 nucleotides read TGCAGTGCTAAAGGGACAGGGGACACCGGGGAGCTGTTTTTT.

This clonotype was recorded many times. The chain recombines TRBV24-1 with TRBJ1-2, with D unresolved. CDR3 length equals 15 residues. The germline CDR1 and CDR2 sequences are KGHDR and SFDVKD. V was pared by 3 bases and J by 3 bases, with 13 bases between. Written as DNA, the CDR3 is TGTGCCACCAGTGATCCGGCAAGGAAAGACTATGGCTACACCTTC. It is translated as CATSDPARKDYGYTF.

This clonotype was recorded a few times. The chain is built from TRBV3-1 and TRBJ1-1; TRBD1 agrees at 7 bases. Germline CDR1 reads LGHDT; CDR2 reads YNNKEL (reference sequence). CDR3 length equals 13 residues. Trimming removed 3 bases from V and 8 bases from J; junction bases left unmatched: 6. CDR3 nucleotides: TGTGCCAGCAGCCAGGTCCTACAGGGGGAAGCTTTCTTT. Translating gives CASSQVLQGEAFF.

This clonotype was detected ten times or more. The rearrangement joins TRBV29-1 to TRBJ1-3; 7 bases are a match to TRBD1. This CDR3 has 14 amino acids. With V trimmed by 4 bases and J by 4 bases, 7 bases remained unmatched. Germline loops: CDR1 SQVTM, CDR2 ANQGSEA. As DNA, the CDR3 is TGCAGCGTTGGCCTAGGACAGGTGGGAAACACCATATATTTT. This translates into CSVGLGQVGNTIYF.

This clonotype was detected only a few times. J is TRBJ2-3 and V is TRBV27; weak D call: TRBD2 (5 bases). The CDR3 has 15 residues. Trimming removed 3 bases from V and 3 bases from J, with 13 bases in between. Germline V gene lookup returns CDR1 MNHEY and CDR2 SMNVEV (reference sequence). CDR3: CASSFLGRETDTQYF. The DNA for the CDR3 is TGTGCCAGCAGTTTCCTCGGACGGGAAACAGATACGCAGTATTTT.